This T cell receptor beta chain was recorded in a study of CD4+ T cells in melanoma (dated by TCRdb to between 2020 and 2023). Some background on the complete study: The study examined neoantigen-specific CD4+ T cells in human melanoma.

Receptor amplification or capture employed the immunoSEQ multiplex PCR assay. Sourced from immuneACCESS, this table was stored by TCRdb with only in-frame sequences that have V and J called. A share of the clones is absent; for the studies checked, an unresolved V gene accounts for under half, and the remainder has no known explanation. The sample table shows over 100,000 clones, and 92% are seen once. The ten largest clones take up 3.3% of the sample. The CDR3, cysteine through phenylalanine, is 14 amino acids long. The only DNA kept is the CDR3, 42 bases in frame from the first base. The donors were people with melanoma. In regard to this clone: Its target antigen remains unknown. It has no much larger one-base neighbor in the sample; base qualities were not kept.

Overall study outcomes, separate from this receptor: Neoantigen-specific CD4+ T cells were reported to be correlated with the function of CD8+ T cells, macrophages and B cells. According to the report, neoantigen-specific CD4+ T cells in melanoma displayed diverse differentiation states.

This receptor was identified in a human donor with melanoma. The sequence is built from TRBV21-1 and TRBJ2-3. TRBV21-1 is noted as a pseudogene. Sequences were obtained from peripheral blood. The base sequence is TGTGCCAGCAGCAAAGTAGGGGCGGGAGATACGCAGTATTTT. Its product reads: CASSKVGAGDTQYF.